Here is one T cell receptor beta chain with its context. This record belongs to a study of blood T cell repertoires in COVID-19. Study information: Acute and convalescent COVID-19 samples came from the United States, Italy and Spain. Nucleic acid was either cDNA or gDNA, and it came from T cells, B-cell-depleted T cells, or PBMCs.

The CDR3 totals 14 residues. Per germline, CDR1 LNHDA and CDR2 SQIVND (reference sequence). The J segment lost 5 bases and the V segment lost 4 bases, leaving 6 bases of the junction unmatched. How the authors handled the data: Reference gene primer amplification gave nucleated cell count estimates. TCRdb keeps only in-frame clones here, not all; method: immunoSEQ multiplex PCR. V, J and clone size derive from that table, while D and trimming were established from the DNA sequence. This table holds fewer than 250,000 clones, 65% to 90% found once. The sequence was obtained from a woman aged 50 to 60 with acute or convalescent COVID-19. The source material was peripheral blood. The V and J genes are TRBV19 and TRBJ2-7, with 9 bases aligning to TRBD1. The CDR3 loop is CASSKGQGLNEQYF. CDR3 coding DNA: TGTGCCAGTAGTAAGGGACAGGGTCTGAACGAGCAGTACTTC.